This note documents a single TCR beta chain sequence. As processed by the authors: The assay estimated nucleated cells by amplifying reference gene primers. The method was immunoSEQ multiplex PCR; TCRdb's version includes in-frame clones alone and lacks a portion of them. That table supplies the V and J calls and clone size; D and trimming were determined from the DNA. The sample carries approximately 260,000 clones, approximately 88% recorded once. This specimen comes from a study of blood T cell repertoires in COVID-19. In the study overall: The origin of the acute and convalescent COVID-19 samples was the United States, Italy and Spain.

Those who participated ranged in age from roughly 18 to 90 years and resided in 20 to 30 US areas. Participants' own reports of clinical history determined their cohort assignment. V gave up 3 bases and J gave up 0 bases, with 2 bases separating them. Germline CDR1 is SGHTA and CDR2 is FQGNSA. The CDR3 loop spans 12 amino acids. This rearrangement joins TRBV7-2 to TRBJ1-1; D gene unclear. This sequence was found in a woman between 35 and 50 years old with acute COVID-19. The sequenced material came from PBMCs or T cells enriched from blood (not recorded which). CDR3 sequence: CASSFMNTEAFF. As DNA, the CDR3 is TGTGCCAGCAGCTTCATGAACACTGAAGCTTTCTTT.